Below, 4 T cell receptor beta chains from the same sample are listed, as sequenced in a study of CD8 T cells in Susac syndrome. Random hexamers served to reverse transcribe roughly 0.45 to 1 ug RNA. TCRdb passed the immunoSEQ multiplex PCR reads through MiXCR, listing each CDR3 protein once. The table has 150,000 to 200,000 distinct CDR3 sequences, 85% to 95% seen once. Sequenced material: CD8+ T cells from PBMCs. The receptors originated from a human donor with Susac syndrome.

This clonotype was counted a single time. V gene TRBV28 combines with J gene TRBJ1-4; the D gene is possibly TRBD1 (5 bases). This CDR3 has 15 amino acids. V shed 4 bases and J shed 6 bases, with 15 bases lying between them. Germline V CDR1 and CDR2: MDHEN, SYDVKM. As DNA, the CDR3 is TGTGCCAGCAGTTCGTTCCGGGAAGGGGATGAAAAACTGTTTTTT. Translating it yields CASSSFREGDEKLFF.

V is TRBV19 and J is TRBJ2-7, with 9 bases aligning to TRBD1. V lost 9 bases, J lost 3 bases, and 6 bases stayed unmatched. The CDR3 has 13 residues. Germline CDR1 LNHDA, CDR2 SQIVND (reference sequence). This chain's CDR3 is CASTQTGGYEQYF. CDR3 DNA: TGTGCCAGCACGCAGACAGGGGGCTACGAGCAGTACTTC.

V is TRBV5-1 and J is TRBJ1-1, with 11 bases matching TRBD1. CDR1 and CDR2 (germline): SGHRS, YFSETQ. With 5 bases clipped from V and 5 bases from J, the junction kept 5 bases outside the gene matches. This CDR3 has 14 amino acids. Here the CDR3 DNA reads TGCGCCAGCAGAGGACAGGGGGCAGGTACTGAAGCTTTCTTT. Encoded protein: CASRGQGAGTEAFF.

V and J are TRBV9 and TRBJ2-7; 7 bases align to TRBD2. The CDR3 is 16 residues long. Germline assignment: CDR1 SGDLS and CDR2 YYNGEE. The junction had 14 bases not matched to a gene; V was cut back by 4 bases and J by 4 bases. CDR3 DNA sequence: TGTGCCAGCAGCACCCCTCAGGCTGGGGGGGAGTACGAGCAGTACTTC. Protein product: CASSTPQAGGEYEQYF.